This T cell receptor (beta chain) was retrieved from a study of T cells in localized non-small cell lung cancer. The CDR3 is 14 residues long. The germline CDR1 and CDR2 sequences are SGHNT and YENEEA. V dropped 5 bases and J dropped 3 bases, with 10 bases sitting between them. Study conclusions and caveats: In adjacent lung, a median about 52 of the top 100 tumor clones were found. Exceeding tumor, uninvolved adjacent lung had the highest T cell clonality. Those with higher blood T cell density had longer overall survival. A single tumor region was sequenced, leaving heterogeneity possible.

In the case of this clone: Its antigen is still unknown.

Data came from immunoSEQ multiplex PCR; TCRdb stores just in-frame clones and leaves some out. This table has tens of thousands of clones, about 83% appearing once. This TCR came from a female donor of 60 years or more with stage I lung adenocarcinoma. The genes are TRBV11-3 and TRBJ2-2, with D possibly matching TRBD2 (5 bases). The source material was peripheral blood, sampled before any cancer treatment. CDR3 in amino acids: CASSRLLDTGELFF. The CDR3, as DNA: TGTGCCAGCAGCCGACTATTGGACACCGGGGAGCTGTTTTTT.